The next 26 T cell receptor beta chains were all read from a single sample in a study of blood T cells in healthy people across ages. A second PCR of 7 to 11 cycles used a sample-barcoded 5' primer and a J-beta primer mix. One entry per CDR3 protein results from TCRdb running MiXCR on the 5' RACE reads. The sample yields more than 650,000 distinct CDR3 sequences, around a fifth seen once. The specimen sequenced was blood. The receptors shown here come from a man aged 70-80 years in good health.

This clonotype was observed a few times. This chain links TRBV28 with TRBJ2-7; 7 bases align to TRBD1. The germline CDR1 and CDR2 sequences are MDHEN and SYDVKM. The V and J ends lost 5 bases and 0 bases, in that order; junction bases with no gene match: 7. The CDR3 spans 15 residues. CDR3 loop: CASSLTDRFSYEQYF. The CDR3 nucleotides read TGTGCCAGCAGTCTCACGGACAGGTTCTCCTACGAGCAGTACTTC.

This clonotype has only a few counts. The V call is TRBV20-1, the J call TRBJ1-1, with 7 bases lining up with TRBD1. V lost 6 bases, J lost 0 bases, and 4 bases stayed unmatched. The CDR3 loop spans 13 amino acids. Per germline, CDR1 DFQATT and CDR2 SNEGSKA (reference sequence). CDR3 sequence (DNA): TGCAGTGCCCAGGGGGGGATGAACACTGAAGCTTTCTTT. Amino acid sequence: CSAQGGMNTEAFF.

This sequence joins TRBV7-9 and TRBJ1-2; D is uncertain. The CDR3 has 14 amino acids. V lost 5 bases to trimming and J lost 3 bases, with 13 bases between them. The germline CDR1 and CDR2 sequences are SEHNR and FQNEAQ (reference sequence). The CDR3 sequence: CASSKGPADYGYTF. Written as DNA, the CDR3 is TGTGCCAGCAGCAAGGGCCCGGCGGACTATGGCTACACCTTC.

There are a few counts of this clonotype. V usage is TRBV5-6 and J usage is TRBJ1-1; TRBD1 matches 9 bases. This CDR3 is 14 amino acids long. Trimming took 3 bases from V and 6 from J; bases not matched to a gene: 6. Germline CDR1 is SGHDT and CDR2 is YYEEEE. The CDR3 here is CASSWGTGPAEAFF. DNA for the CDR3: TGTGCCAGCAGCTGGGGGACAGGGCCCGCTGAAGCTTTCTTT.

This clonotype showed up just a few times. The chain has TRBV5-1 and TRBJ2-3; D tentatively reads TRBD1 or TRBD2 (5 bases each). CDR3 length: 14 amino acids. Deletions cut 5 bases from V and 2 bases from J, with 12 bases between. Germline values: CDR1 SGHRS, CDR2 YFSETQ. The CDR3 loop reads CASSHTGPTDTQYF. The CDR3 DNA reads TGCGCCAGCAGTCATACGGGGCCCACAGATACGCAGTATTTT.

V is TRBV5-6 and J is TRBJ1-4; TRBD1 might be the D (6 bases). Germline V gene lookup returns CDR1 SGHDT and CDR2 YYEEEE. This CDR3 contains 14 residues. Trimming stripped 2 bases from V and 8 bases from J, with 13 bases between. The CDR3 region has the DNA TGTGCCAGCAGCTTTGAGGGGGGAGAGGAAAAACTGTTTTTT. Protein: CASSFEGGEEKLFF.

V gene TRBV12-3 or TRBV12-4 combines with J gene TRBJ1-1; weak D call: TRBD1 (5 bases). This CDR3 spans 12 amino acids. V shed 5 bases and J shed 10 bases, with 14 bases lying between them. CDR3 sequence (DNA): TGTGCCAGCAGTCCTGACCCCCAGGGAGCTTTCTTT. The encoded protein is CASSPDPQGAFF.

A few counts support this clonotype. Here the CDR3 DNA reads TGTGCCAGCAGCGAACGACTAGCGGGAGAGCAGTTCTTC. It specifies CASSERLAGEQFF. This rearrangement joins TRBV2 to TRBJ2-5, with 11 bases aligning to TRBD2. TRBJ2-1 explains the end of the DNA better; the J call may be wrong. The CDR3 covers 13 residues. Germline CDR1 reads SNHLY; CDR2 reads FYNNEI.

The chain combines TRBV12-3 or TRBV12-4 with TRBJ2-3, with a tentative D call TRBD2 (6 bases). The CDR3 length is 17 residues. V was cut by 2 bases and J by 0 bases, with 15 bases left in between. The CDR3 sequence: CASSLLNSGTSTDTQYF. In nucleotides, the CDR3 is TGTGCCAGCAGTTTACTCAATAGCGGAACTAGCACAGATACGCAGTATTTT.

This clonotype appeared a few times. The rearrangement links TRBV7-9 to TRBJ1-2; 7 positions match TRBD1. The CDR3 loop spans 20 amino acids. CDR1 is SEHNR, CDR2 FQNEAQ, per germline (reference sequence). The trim removed 5 bases at V and 0 bases at J, leaving 21 bases unmatched. The DNA of the CDR3 is TGTGCCAGCAGCCCTAGACAGGGACCAAGGTCCTTCATATCTAACTATGGCTACACCTTC. Protein product: CASSPRQGPRSFISNYGYTF.

This clonotype was found a few times. The chain recombines TRBV4-3 with TRBJ2-3, with D uncertain. Germline V gives CDR1 LGHNA, CDR2 YSLEER. The CDR3 length is 18 residues. V lost 2 bases, J lost 1 base, and 19 bases lay in between. The chain's CDR3 is CASSQTLISLDGTDTQYF. Here the CDR3 DNA reads TGCGCCAGCAGCCAAACCCTCATTTCACTCGATGGCACAGATACGCAGTATTTT.

The V and J genes are TRBV27 and TRBJ2-1; 7 positions match TRBD1. The J call may be wrong; the DNA end is better matched by TRBJ2-7. CDR1 is MNHEY, CDR2 SMNVEV, per germline (reference sequence). The CDR3 contains 12 residues. The CDR3 protein is CASGDSWYEQYV. The CDR3 DNA reads as TGTGCCAGCGGGGACAGTTGGTACGAGCAGTACGTC.

The chain combines TRBV5-1 with TRBJ2-5, with TRBD2 matching 9 bases. The CDR3 is made up of 16 amino acids. The germline gives CDR1 SGHRS, CDR2 YFSETQ. The trim removed 1 base at V and 2 bases at J, leaving 6 bases unmatched. The CDR3 region has the DNA TGCGCCAGCAGCTTGAGGAGCGGGGGGTCTCAAGAGACCCAGTACTTC. Amino acids: CASSLRSGGSQETQYF.

This clonotype was observed a handful of times. J is TRBJ2-1 and V is TRBV29-1; TRBD1 might be the D (5 bases). V lost 6 bases, J lost 6 bases, and 18 bases lay in between. CDR3 length: 14 amino acids. Looked up from germline, CDR1 is SQVTM and CDR2 is ANQGSEA. The CDR3 DNA reads TGCAGCGTCGAACTGCAGGGATTCCCCAATGAGCAGTTCTTC. Its translation: CSVELQGFPNEQFF.

This clonotype was detected only a few times. The chain employs TRBV5-6 and TRBJ1-1; 7 positions agree with TRBD1. Germline assignment: CDR1 SGHDT and CDR2 YYEEEE. V was clipped by 7 bases and J by 0 bases; unmatched bases: 9. The CDR3 loop spans 15 amino acids. CDR3 DNA sequence: TGTGCCAGCCAAACAGGGGCCACCATGAACACTGAAGCTTTCTTT. Protein sequence: CASQTGATMNTEAFF.

This clonotype has a count of ten or more. The rearrangement joins TRBV5-1 to TRBJ2-3, with D possibly being TRBD1 or TRBD2 (5 bases each). V gave up 2 bases and J gave up 0 bases, with 7 bases separating them. The germline CDR1 and CDR2 sequences are SGHRS and YFSETQ. The CDR3 has 14 amino acids. CDR3 DNA: TGCGCCAGCAGCTTTGGGGACAGCACAGATACGCAGTATTTT. Translation: CASSFGDSTDTQYF.

Only a few counts were recorded for this clonotype. This chain links TRBV28 with TRBJ2-5; TRBD1 might be the D (5 bases). CDR3 size: 15 residues. The germline V gene encodes CDR1 MDHEN and CDR2 SYDVKM. The V and J ends lost 6 bases and 7 bases respectively, with 21 bases between them. CDR3 coding DNA: TGTGCCAGCAGCGGAATAGGGGCAGGCCAGGGGACCCAGTACTTC. Its protein is CASSGIGAGQGTQYF.

The V gene is TRBV4-1, the J gene TRBJ2-5; D is unresolved. Judging by the DNA end, TRBJ2-7 fits better; the J call may be wrong. The germline CDR1 and CDR2 sequences are MGHRA and YSYEKL. The CDR3 extends over 14 amino acids. CDR3 DNA sequence: TGCGCCAGCAGCCAAGAGGCAGTTTTCTACGAGCAGTACTTC. This codes for CASSQEAVFYEQYF.

This clonotype was seen only a few times. The gene calls are TRBV28 and TRBJ1-1; 7 nucleotides line up with TRBD1. CDR1 and CDR2 from the germline V gene are MDHEN and SYDVKM. V was pared by 1 base and J by 4 bases, with 9 bases of the junction left unmatched. This CDR3 has 16 amino acids. Here the CDR3 reads CASSLSGDSLVTEAFF. The CDR3 DNA is TGTGCCAGCAGTTTATCGGGGGACAGCTTGGTCACTGAAGCTTTCTTT.

This clonotype has more than one count but fewer than ten. The DNA for the CDR3 is TGTGCCAGCAGCCCCGGCCTGAGCGACACTGAAGCTTTCTTT. Encoded protein: CASSPGLSDTEAFF. The chain carries TRBV5-8 and TRBJ1-1; D is ambiguous. Trimming left V 4 bases short and J 3 bases short, with 13 bases between. The CDR3 length is 14 residues. The germline CDR1 and CDR2 sequences are SGHTS and YDEGEE.

This clonotype was found a few times. The chain carries TRBV2 and TRBJ2-2, with TRBD1 identical over 7 bases. This CDR3 contains 16 residues. Unmatched junction bases numbered 12, after V lost 4 bases and J lost 7 bases. Germline CDR1 and CDR2: SNHLY and FYNNEI. This CDR3 is CASSGHRGSSVGELFF. Here the CDR3 DNA reads TGTGCCAGCAGTGGGCACAGGGGAAGTTCGGTCGGGGAGCTGTTTTTT.

The J gene is TRBJ2-6, the V gene TRBV5-1, with D tentatively TRBD1 or TRBD2 (5 bases each). Germline V gene sequence: CDR1 SGHRS, CDR2 YFSETQ. V lost 8 bases to trimming and J lost 1 base, with 16 bases between them. This CDR3 region has 16 residues. CDR3 protein: CASSRGERSGANVLTF. CDR3 nucleotides: TGCGCCAGTAGCCGAGGGGAACGGTCTGGGGCCAACGTCCTGACTTTC.

The chain is built from TRBV20-1 and TRBJ1-2, with 9 nucleotides matching TRBD1. This CDR3 contains 13 residues. From germline, CDR1 is DFQATT and CDR2 SNEGSKA (reference sequence). V shed 6 bases, J shed 6 bases, and the junction held 8 bases outside the gene matches. The CDR3 region is CSAAAGTGNGYTF. In DNA, the CDR3 is TGCAGTGCCGCAGCCGGGACAGGGAATGGCTACACCTTC.

The chain couples TRBV20-1 to TRBJ1-6, with 7 positions matching TRBD1. Germline CDR1 reads DFQATT; CDR2 reads SNEGSKA (reference sequence). The CDR3 totals 13 residues. V lost 3 bases to trimming and J lost 5 bases; unmatched junction nucleotides: 1. The CDR3 sequence: CSARGQNNSPLHF. The CDR3 bases are TGCAGTGCTAGGGGACAGAATAATTCACCCCTCCACTTT.

The genes are TRBV6-4 and TRBJ2-3; 8 nucleotides align to TRBD1. The trim removed 0 bases at V and 10 bases at J, leaving 3 bases unmatched. The CDR3 runs 13 residues. From germline, CDR1 is MRHNA and CDR2 SNTAGT. The CDR3 here is CASSDSGQGPQYF. CDR3 in DNA: TGTGCCAGCAGTGACTCAGGACAGGGCCCGCAGTATTTT.

The gene calls are TRBV19 and TRBJ2-3; the D gene could be TRBD1 or TRBD2 (5 bases each). The CDR3 has 16 residues. V lost 5 bases and J 2 bases, leaving 17 bases between the germline ends. Germline V gene data show CDR1 as LNHDA and CDR2 as SQIVND (reference sequence). CDR3 sequence (DNA): TGTGCCAGTAGTCCCCGGGGCCGGGCCTCCACAGATACGCAGTATTTT. Encoded protein: CASSPRGRASTDTQYF.